This T cell receptor (beta chain) was obtained from a study of shared clonotypes between healthy human individuals. The CDR3 contains 14 residues. The V gene's germline CDR1 is MDHEN and CDR2 SYDVKM. V was clipped by 11 bases and J by 5 bases; unmatched bases: 4. As processed by the authors: As immunoSEQ supplied junction-only sequences (without quality scores), filtering differed. Sequencing was performed with immunoSEQ multiplex PCR; in TCRdb, only in-frame clones are kept and a portion is missing. V and J calls and clone size follow that table, whereas D and trimming were derived from the DNA. This repertoire shows some 2 million clones, roughly 96% found once; its top ten account for more than 0.1%. Concerning this clone: Its target is unknown.

Broader study findings: Rarefaction analysis demonstrated incomplete sorted-subset sequencing notwithstanding large depth. Owing to a small donor count, the genetic and exposure-history diversity represented was limited. How much donors shared clonotypes was expected to be affected by sequencing depth.

Specimen: naive CD4+ T cells sorted from blood. The subset denotes: CD45RA+ positively selected. The sequence derives from a man aged 18 to 30 in good health. V gene TRBV28 combines with J gene TRBJ2-3; 16 nucleotides match TRBD2. The CDR3 coding sequence is TGTGCCTCGGGACTAGCGGGGGGGCAAGATACGCAGTATTTT. Amino acid sequence: CASGLAGGQDTQYF. Based on the CDR3 plus reference TRBV28 and TRBJ2-3, the full variable domain is DVKVTQSSRYLVKRTGEKVFLECVQDMDHENMFWYRQDPGLGLRLIYFSYDVKMKEKGDIPEGYSVSREKKERFSLILESASTNQTSMYLCASGLAGGQDTQYFGPGTRLTVL.